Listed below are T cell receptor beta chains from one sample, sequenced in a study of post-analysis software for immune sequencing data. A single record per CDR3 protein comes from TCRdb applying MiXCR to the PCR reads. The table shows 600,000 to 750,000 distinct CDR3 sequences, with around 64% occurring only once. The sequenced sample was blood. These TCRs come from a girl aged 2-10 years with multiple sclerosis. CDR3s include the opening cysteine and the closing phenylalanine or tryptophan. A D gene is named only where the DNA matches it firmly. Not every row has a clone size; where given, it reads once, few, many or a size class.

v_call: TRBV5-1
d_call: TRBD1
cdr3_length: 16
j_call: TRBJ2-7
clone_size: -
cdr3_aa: CASSSPKDRVEYEQYF
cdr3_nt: TGCGCCAGCAGCTCACCAAAGGACAGGGTCGAATACGAGCAGTACTTC

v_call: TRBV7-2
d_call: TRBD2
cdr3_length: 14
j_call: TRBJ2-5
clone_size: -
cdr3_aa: CASKTSGGQETQYF
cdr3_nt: TGTGCCAGTAAAACTAGCGGGGGACAAGAGACCCAGTACTTC

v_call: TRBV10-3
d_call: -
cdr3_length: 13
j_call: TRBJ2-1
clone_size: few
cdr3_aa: CAITPTGDNEQFF
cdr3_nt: TGTGCCATCACCCCGACCGGAGACAATGAGCAGTTCTTC

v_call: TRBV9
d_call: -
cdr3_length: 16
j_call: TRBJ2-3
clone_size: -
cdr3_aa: CASSVGARRENWAQYF
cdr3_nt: TGTGCCAGCAGCGTAGGGGCCAGACGAGAGAACTGGGCGCAGTATTTT

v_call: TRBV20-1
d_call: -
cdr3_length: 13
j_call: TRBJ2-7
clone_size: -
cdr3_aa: CSAISTGTAEQYF
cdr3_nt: TGCAGTGCTATTTCGACAGGTACGGCCGAGCAGTACTTC

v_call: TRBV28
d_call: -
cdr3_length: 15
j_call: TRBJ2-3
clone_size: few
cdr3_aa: CASSSGGQSTDTQYF
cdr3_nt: TGTGCCAGCAGTTCGGGGGGACAGAGCACAGATACGCAGTATTTT

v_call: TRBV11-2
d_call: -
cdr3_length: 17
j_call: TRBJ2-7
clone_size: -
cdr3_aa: CASSSPRWDRTPYEQYF
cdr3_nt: TGTGCCAGCAGCTCACCAAGATGGGACCGTACCCCCTACGAGCAGTACTTC

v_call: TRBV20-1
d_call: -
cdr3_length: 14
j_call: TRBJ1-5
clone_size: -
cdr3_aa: CSARAGEGNQPQHF
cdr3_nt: TGCAGTGCTAGAGCAGGTGAGGGCAATCAGCCCCAGCATTTT

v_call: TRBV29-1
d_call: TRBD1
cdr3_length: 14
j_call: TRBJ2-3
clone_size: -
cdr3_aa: CSAMLVQGTDTQYF
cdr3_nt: TGCAGCGCCATGTTGGTACAGGGGACAGATACGCAGTATTTT

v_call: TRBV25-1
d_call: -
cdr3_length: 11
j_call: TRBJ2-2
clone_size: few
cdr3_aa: CASRRTGELFF
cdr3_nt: TGTGCCAGCAGACGGACCGGGGAGCTGTTTTTT

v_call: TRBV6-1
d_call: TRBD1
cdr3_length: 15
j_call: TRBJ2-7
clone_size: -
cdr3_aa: CASGPTGVGPYEQYF
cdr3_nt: TGTGCCAGCGGCCCGACAGGGGTCGGTCCTTACGAGCAGTACTTC

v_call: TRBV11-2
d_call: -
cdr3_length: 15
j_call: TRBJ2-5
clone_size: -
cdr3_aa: CASSLGPGVKETQYF
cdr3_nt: TGTGCCAGCAGCTTAGGCCCGGGGGTAAAAGAGACCCAGTACTTC

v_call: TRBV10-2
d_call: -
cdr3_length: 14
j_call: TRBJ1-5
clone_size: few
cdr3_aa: CASSAGSSNQPQHF
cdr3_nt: TGCGCCAGCAGTGCAGGGAGTAGCAATCAGCCCCAGCATTTT

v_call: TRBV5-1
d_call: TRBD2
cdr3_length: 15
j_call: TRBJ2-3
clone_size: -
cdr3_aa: CASSLGSGGMDTQYF
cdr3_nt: TGCGCCAGCAGCTTGGGTAGCGGGGGGATGGATACGCAGTATTTT

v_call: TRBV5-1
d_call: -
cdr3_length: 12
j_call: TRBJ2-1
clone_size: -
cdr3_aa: CASGRGNYEQFF
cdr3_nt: TGCGCCAGCGGCCGAGGTAACTATGAGCAGTTCTTC

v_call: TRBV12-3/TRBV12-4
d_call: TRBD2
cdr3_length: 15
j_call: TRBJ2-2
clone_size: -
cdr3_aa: CATCICGSGTGELFF
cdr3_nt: TGTGCCACTTGTATTTGCGGGAGTGGCACCGGGGAGCTGTTTTTT

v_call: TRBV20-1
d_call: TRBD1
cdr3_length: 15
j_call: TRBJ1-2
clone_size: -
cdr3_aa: CSARGGQNSYYGYTF
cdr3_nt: TGCAGTGCTAGGGGGGGACAGAACTCCTACTATGGCTACACCTTC

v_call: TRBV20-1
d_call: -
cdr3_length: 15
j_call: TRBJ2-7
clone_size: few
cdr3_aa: CSARKGGGTPYEQYF
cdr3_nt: TGCAGTGCTAGGAAGGGCGGGGGCACGCCCTACGAGCAGTACTTC

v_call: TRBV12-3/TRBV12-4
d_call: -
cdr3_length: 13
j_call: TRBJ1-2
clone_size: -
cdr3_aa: CASKDKAGFGYTF
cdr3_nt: TGTGCCAGCAAAGACAAGGCCGGTTTCGGCTACACCTTC

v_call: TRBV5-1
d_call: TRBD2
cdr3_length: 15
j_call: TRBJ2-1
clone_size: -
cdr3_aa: CASSLGPGGANEQFF
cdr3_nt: TGCGCCAGCAGCTTGGGTCCGGGAGGGGCCAATGAGCAGTTCTTC

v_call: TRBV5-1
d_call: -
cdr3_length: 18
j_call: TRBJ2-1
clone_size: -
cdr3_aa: CASSFFQGGGTFVNEQFF
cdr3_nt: TGCGCCAGCAGCTTTTTCCAGGGTGGAGGAACTTTCGTGAATGAGCAGTTCTTC

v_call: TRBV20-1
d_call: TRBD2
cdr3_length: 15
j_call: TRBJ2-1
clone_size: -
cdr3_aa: CSATLTSGGFGEQFF
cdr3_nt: TGCAGTGCTACATTGACTAGCGGGGGGTTCGGTGAGCAGTTCTTC

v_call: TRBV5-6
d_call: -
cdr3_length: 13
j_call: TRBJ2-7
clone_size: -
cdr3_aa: CASSGRSRGEQYF
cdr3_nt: TGTGCCAGCAGCGGCAGGTCTAGGGGGGAGCAGTACTTC

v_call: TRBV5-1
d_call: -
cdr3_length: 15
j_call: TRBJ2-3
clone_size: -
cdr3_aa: CASTKGGTSTDTQYF
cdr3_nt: TGCGCCAGCACCAAAGGGGGGACTAGCACAGATACGCAGTATTTT

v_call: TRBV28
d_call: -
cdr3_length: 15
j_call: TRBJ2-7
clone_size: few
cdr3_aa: CASSSPGQGHYEQYF
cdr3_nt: TGTGCCAGCAGCTCCCCGGGGCAGGGGCATTACGAGCAGTACTTC

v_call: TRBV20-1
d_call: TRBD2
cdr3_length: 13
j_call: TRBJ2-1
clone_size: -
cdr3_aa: CSAREREYNEQFF
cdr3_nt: TGCAGTGCTAGAGAGCGGGAGTACAATGAGCAGTTCTTC

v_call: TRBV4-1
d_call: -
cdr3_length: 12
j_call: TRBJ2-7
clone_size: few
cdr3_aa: CASSQERDEQYF
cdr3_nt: TGCGCCAGCAGCCAAGAAAGGGACGAGCAGTACTTC

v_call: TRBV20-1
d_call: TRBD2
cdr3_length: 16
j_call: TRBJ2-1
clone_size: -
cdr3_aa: CSTRDHTSGIYNEQFF
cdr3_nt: TGCAGTACTAGAGACCATACTAGCGGGATTTACAATGAGCAGTTCTTC

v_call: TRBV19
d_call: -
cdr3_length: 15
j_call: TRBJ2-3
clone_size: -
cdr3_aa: CASRNHPGGLDTQYF
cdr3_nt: TGTGCCAGTAGGAACCACCCTGGGGGGCTAGATACGCAGTATTTT

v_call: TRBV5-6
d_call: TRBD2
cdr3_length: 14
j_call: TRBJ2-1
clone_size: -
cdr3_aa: CASSLETSEGGQFF
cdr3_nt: TGTGCCAGCAGCTTGGAAACTAGCGAAGGTGGGCAGTTCTTC

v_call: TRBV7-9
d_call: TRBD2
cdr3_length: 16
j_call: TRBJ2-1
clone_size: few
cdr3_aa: CASSRGLAVAYNEQFF
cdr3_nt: TGTGCCAGCAGCCGCGGACTAGCGGTGGCTTATAATGAGCAGTTCTTC